This TCR beta chain was captured in a study of blood T cell repertoires in COVID-19. Study information: Acute-phase and convalescent COVID-19 samples originated in the United States, Italy and Spain.

As handled by the study authors: Reference gene primers were amplified, and this amplification served to estimate nucleated cell counts. TCRdb's table, derived via immunoSEQ multiplex PCR, lists solely in-frame clones and lacks some. V and J calls plus clone size are reproduced from that table; the DNA served to infer D and trimming. The sample includes 200,000 to 250,000 clones, around 81% of them seen just once. This CDR3 has 15 residues. Germline V CDR1 and CDR2: LNHDA, SQIVND (reference sequence). V lost 6 bases and J lost 3, with 17 bases in between. Participants came from some 23 US areas, aged about 18 to 89 years.

The sample comprised PBMCs or T cells enriched from blood (not recorded which). This chain links TRBV19 with TRBJ1-1, with D maybe TRBD1 (6 bases). The receptor was isolated from a woman in her forties or fifties with acute COVID-19. CDR3 amino acids: CASRISGALYTEAFF. DNA for the CDR3: TGTGCCAGTAGGATCTCAGGGGCCCTCTACACTGAAGCTTTCTTT.